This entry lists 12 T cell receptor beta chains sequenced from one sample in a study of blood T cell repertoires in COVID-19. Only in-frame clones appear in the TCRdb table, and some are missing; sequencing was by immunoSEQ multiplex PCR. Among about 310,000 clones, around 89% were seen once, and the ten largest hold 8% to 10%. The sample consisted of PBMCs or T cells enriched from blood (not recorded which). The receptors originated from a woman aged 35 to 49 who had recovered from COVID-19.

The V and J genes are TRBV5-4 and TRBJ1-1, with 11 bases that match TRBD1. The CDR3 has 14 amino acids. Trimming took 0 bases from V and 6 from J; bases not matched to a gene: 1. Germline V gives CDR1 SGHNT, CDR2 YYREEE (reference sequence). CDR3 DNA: TGTGCCAGCAGCTTGGAGGGACAGGGGGCTGAAGCTTTCTTT. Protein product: CASSLEGQGAEAFF.

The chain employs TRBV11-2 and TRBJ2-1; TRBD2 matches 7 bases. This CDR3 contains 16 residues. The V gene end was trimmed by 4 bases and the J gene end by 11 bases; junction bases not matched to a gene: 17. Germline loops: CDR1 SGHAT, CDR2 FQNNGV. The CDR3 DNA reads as TGTGCCAGCAGCTCCAATCGCCAGCGGGGCGCTCTGCAGCAGTTCTTC. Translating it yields CASSSNRQRGALQQFF.

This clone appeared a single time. The CDR3 region is CASSTEGAGANVLTF. The CDR3 DNA is TGCGCCAGCAGTACTGAGGGGGCTGGGGCCAACGTCCTGACTTTC. This rearrangement joins TRBV4-3 to TRBJ2-6, with a possible D match to TRBD1 (6 bases). V was trimmed by 6 bases and J by 2 bases, leaving 11 bases between them. The CDR3 consists of 15 residues. Germline assignment: CDR1 LGHNA and CDR2 YSLEER.

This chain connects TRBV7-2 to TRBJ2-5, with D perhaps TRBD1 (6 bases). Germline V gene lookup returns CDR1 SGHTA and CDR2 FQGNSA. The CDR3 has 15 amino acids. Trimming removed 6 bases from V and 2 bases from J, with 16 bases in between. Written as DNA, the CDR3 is TGTGCCAGCAGGTCCGATAGAGGGGGACAAGAGACCCAGTACTTC. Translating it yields CASRSDRGGQETQYF.

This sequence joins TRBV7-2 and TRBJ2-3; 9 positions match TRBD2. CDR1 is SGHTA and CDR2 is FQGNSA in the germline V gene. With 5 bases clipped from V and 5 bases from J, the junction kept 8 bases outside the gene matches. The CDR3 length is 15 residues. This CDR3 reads CASSRWTSEGDTQYF. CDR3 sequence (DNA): TGTGCCAGCAGCCGGTGGACTAGCGAGGGAGATACGCAGTATTTT.

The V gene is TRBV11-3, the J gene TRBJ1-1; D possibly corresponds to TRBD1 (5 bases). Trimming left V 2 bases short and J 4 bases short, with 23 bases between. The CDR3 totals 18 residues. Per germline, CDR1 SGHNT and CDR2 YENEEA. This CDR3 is CASSLKNWWRGYTTEAFF. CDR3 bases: TGTGCCAGCAGCTTAAAGAATTGGTGGCGGGGGTATACCACTGAAGCTTTCTTT.

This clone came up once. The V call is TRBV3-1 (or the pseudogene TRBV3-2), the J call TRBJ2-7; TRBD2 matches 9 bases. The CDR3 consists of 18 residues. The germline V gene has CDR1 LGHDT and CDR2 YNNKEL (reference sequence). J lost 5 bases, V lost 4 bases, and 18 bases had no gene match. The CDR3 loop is CASSPPKMSAGGTHEQYF. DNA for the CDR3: TGTGCCAGCAGCCCACCTAAGATGTCAGCGGGAGGAACCCACGAGCAGTACTTC.

The CDR3: CASSPITRGAEAFF. CDR3 nucleotide sequence: TGTGCCAGCTCACCAATCACACGGGGGGCCGAAGCTTTCTTT. The chain combines TRBV18 with TRBJ1-1; a possible D gene is TRBD1 (6 bases). The V gene lost 2 bases and the J gene lost 8 bases, with 15 bases spanning the gap. In germline, CDR1 is KGHSH, CDR2 LQKENI. This CDR3 is built from 14 residues.

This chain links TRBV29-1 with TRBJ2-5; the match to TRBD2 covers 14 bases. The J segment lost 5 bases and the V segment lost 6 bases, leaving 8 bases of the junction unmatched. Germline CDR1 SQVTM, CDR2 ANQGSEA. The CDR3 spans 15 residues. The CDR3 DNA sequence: TGCAGCGTCCTAGGACTAGCGGGGGGCCCGGAGACCCAGTACTTC. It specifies CSVLGLAGGPETQYF.

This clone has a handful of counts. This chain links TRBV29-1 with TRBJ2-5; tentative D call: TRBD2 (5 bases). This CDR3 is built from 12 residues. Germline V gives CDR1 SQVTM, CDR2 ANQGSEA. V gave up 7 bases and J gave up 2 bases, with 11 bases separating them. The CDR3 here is CSGLTGQETQYF. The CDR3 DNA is TGCAGCGGCTTGACGGGACAAGAGACCCAGTACTTC.

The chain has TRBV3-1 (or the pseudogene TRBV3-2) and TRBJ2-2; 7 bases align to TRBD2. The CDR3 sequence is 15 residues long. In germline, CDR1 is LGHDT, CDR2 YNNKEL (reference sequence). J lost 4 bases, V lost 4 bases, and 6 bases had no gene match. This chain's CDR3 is CASSLTPGGTGELFF. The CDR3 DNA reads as TGTGCCAGCAGCCTCACCCCGGGGGGCACCGGGGAGCTGTTTTTT.

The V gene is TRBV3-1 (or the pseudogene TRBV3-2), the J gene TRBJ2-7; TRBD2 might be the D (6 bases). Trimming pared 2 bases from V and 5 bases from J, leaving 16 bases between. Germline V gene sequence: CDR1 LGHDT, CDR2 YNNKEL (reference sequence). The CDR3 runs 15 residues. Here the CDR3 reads CASSQPGLRYHEQYF. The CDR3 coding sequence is TGTGCCAGCAGCCAACCGGGACTCCGGTATCACGAGCAGTACTTC.